The present T cell receptor (beta chain) was sequenced within a study of CD8 T cells in ankylosing spondylitis. Note on this clonotype: Its antigen is not identified.

Germline values: CDR1 DFQATT, CDR2 SNEGSKA (reference sequence). V was pared by 2 bases and J by 3 bases, with 13 bases of the junction left unmatched. The CDR3 totals 17 residues. TCRdb fed the 5' RACE reads into MiXCR, producing one record per CDR3 protein. The sample includes 90,000 to 120,000 distinct CDR3 sequences, around 24% of them seen just once. Overall study results and limits: Among TCR beta sequences, a motif of roughly 8 highly homologous variants appeared characteristic of ankylosing spondylitis blood. Reactive arthritis synovial fluid and blood were previously reported to contain some motif variants. Reports say disease-linked clones showed up significantly more in matched ankylosing spondylitis synovial fluid. Disease-linked clones displayed a CD8+ phenotype and appeared relatively rarely in peripheral blood.

This receptor was identified in a male donor with ankylosing spondylitis. What was sequenced was synovial fluid, either unsorted or a sorted T cell fraction (not recorded which). This sequence joins TRBV20-1 and TRBJ2-4; 7 bases fit TRBD1. The CDR3 sequence: CSARIAGQGEVKNIQYF. For the CDR3, the DNA is TGCAGTGCTAGAATCGCTGGGCAGGGGGAAGTCAAAAACATTCAGTACTTC.